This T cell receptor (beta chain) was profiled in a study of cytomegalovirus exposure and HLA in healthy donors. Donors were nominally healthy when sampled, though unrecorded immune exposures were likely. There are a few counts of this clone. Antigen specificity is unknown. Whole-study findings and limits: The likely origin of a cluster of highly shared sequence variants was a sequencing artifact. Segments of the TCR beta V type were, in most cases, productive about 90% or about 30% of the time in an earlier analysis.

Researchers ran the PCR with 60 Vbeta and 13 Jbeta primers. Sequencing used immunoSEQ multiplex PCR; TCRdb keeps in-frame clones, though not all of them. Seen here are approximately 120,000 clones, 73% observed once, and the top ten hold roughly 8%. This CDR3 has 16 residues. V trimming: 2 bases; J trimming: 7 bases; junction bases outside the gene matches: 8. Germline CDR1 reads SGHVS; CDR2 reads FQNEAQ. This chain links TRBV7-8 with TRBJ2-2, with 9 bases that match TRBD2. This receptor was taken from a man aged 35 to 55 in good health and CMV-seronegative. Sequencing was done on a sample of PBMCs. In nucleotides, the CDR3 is TGTGCCAGCAGCTTACATGCTAGCGGGGCTATCGGGGAGCTGTTTTTT. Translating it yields CASSLHASGAIGELFF.